The subject of this entry is one T cell receptor (beta chain). The data are from a study of control samples from healthy donors and cancer patients. Trimming removed 1 base from V and 8 bases from J, with 14 bases in between. Germline loops: CDR1 SGHTA, CDR2 FQGNSA. The CDR3 extends over 14 amino acids. Method: immunoSEQ multiplex PCR; TCRdb's copy keeps in-frame clones and lacks some. The sample consists of about 40,000 clones, roughly 90% of them appearing once. The sequencing input was blood. The rearrangement uses TRBV7-2 and TRBJ1-2; TRBD1 might be the D (5 bases). The TCR sequence derives from a woman in her fifties or sixties in good health. CDR3 amino acids: CASSLEVRGRGYTF. CDR3 DNA: TGTGCCAGCAGCTTAGAGGTTCGGGGCCGGGGCTACACCTTC.